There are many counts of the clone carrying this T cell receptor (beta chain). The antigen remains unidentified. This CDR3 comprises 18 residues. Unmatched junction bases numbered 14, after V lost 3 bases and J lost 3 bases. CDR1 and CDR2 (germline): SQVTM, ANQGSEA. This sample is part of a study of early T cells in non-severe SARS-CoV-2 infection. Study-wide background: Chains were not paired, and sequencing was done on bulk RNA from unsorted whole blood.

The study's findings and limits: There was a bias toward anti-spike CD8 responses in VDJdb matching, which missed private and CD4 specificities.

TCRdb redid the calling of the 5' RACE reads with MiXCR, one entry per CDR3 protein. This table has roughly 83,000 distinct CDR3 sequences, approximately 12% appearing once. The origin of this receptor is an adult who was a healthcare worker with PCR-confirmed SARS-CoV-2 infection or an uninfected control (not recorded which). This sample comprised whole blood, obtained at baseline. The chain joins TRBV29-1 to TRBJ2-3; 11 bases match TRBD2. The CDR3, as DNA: TGCAGCGTTGATACCCTACTACTAGCGGGAGATACTACAGATACGCAGTATTTT. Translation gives CSVDTLLLAGDTTDTQYF.